One sample yielded the 31 T cell receptor beta chains listed below, sequenced in a study of T cell changes during pregnancy in multiple sclerosis. Clones were sequenced by immunoSEQ multiplex PCR, and TCRdb holds only the in-frame ones, with some missing. The sample carries fewer than 50,000 clones, 90% recorded once. The source was CD8+ T cells from peripheral blood mononuclear cells, collected in the first trimester of pregnancy. All receptors come from a female donor with multiple sclerosis, enrolled in a pregnancy study.

V and J are TRBV5-5 and TRBJ2-1; 9 bases are shared with TRBD2. This CDR3 has 14 amino acids. The V and J ends lost 6 bases and 8 bases, in that order; junction bases with no gene match: 9. Germline V gives CDR1 SGHKS, CDR2 YYEKEE (reference sequence). CDR3 DNA sequence: TGTGCCAGCACCAATAGCGGGAGTCTGGATGAGCAGTTCTTC. Protein sequence: CASTNSGSLDEQFF.

This clone was observed a single time. V usage is TRBV9 and J usage is TRBJ2-1, with TRBD2 matching 10 bases. With 2 bases clipped from V and 5 bases from J, the junction kept 10 bases outside the gene matches. Germline-derived CDR1 and CDR2 are SGDLS and YYNGEE. This CDR3 contains 17 residues. The CDR3 region is CASSVQAGGGGHNEQFF. CDR3 sequence (DNA): TGTGCCAGCAGCGTTCAAGCGGGGGGGGGCGGCCACAATGAGCAGTTCTTC.

The V and J genes are TRBV2 and TRBJ2-1; no clear D gene. Trimming took off 6 bases at V and 4 bases at J, with 10 bases between the two ends. The V gene's germline CDR1 is SNHLY and CDR2 FYNNEI. The CDR3 has 13 amino acids. The CDR3 bases are TGTGCCAGCAGCACGACACATTACAATGAGCAGTTCTTC. Its translation: CASSTTHYNEQFF.

The chain uses TRBV13 and TRBJ1-3; the D is unclear. This CDR3 has 15 amino acids. V was cut by 1 base and J by 0 bases, with 7 bases left in between. Germline V gene lookup returns CDR1 PRHDT and CDR2 FYEKMQ (reference sequence). DNA for the CDR3: TGTGCCAGCAGCTTAGCGAGAGACTCTGGAAACACCATATATTTT. Protein sequence: CASSLARDSGNTIYF.

The J gene is TRBJ1-5, the V gene TRBV19, with TRBD1 as a possible D gene (5 bases). Germline V gene data show CDR1 as LNHDA and CDR2 as SQIVND (reference sequence). Deletions cut 2 bases from V and 3 bases from J, with 14 bases between. The CDR3 covers 16 residues. CDR3 DNA sequence: TGTGCCAGTAGTATAATACACCCGGGACTCAATCAGCCCCAGCATTTT. Its translation is CASSIIHPGLNQPQHF.

The chain couples TRBV4-2 to TRBJ2-7; 10 bases align to TRBD2. This CDR3 contains 15 residues. CDR1 and CDR2 (germline): LGHNA, YNFKEQ. Unmatched junction bases numbered 2, after V lost 1 base and J lost 2 bases. The CDR3 is CASSQGAGGPYEQYF. DNA of the CDR3: TGTGCCAGCAGCCAAGGAGCGGGAGGGCCCTACGAGCAGTACTTC.

The sample holds one count of this clone. The chain uses TRBV4-3 and TRBJ1-4, with 8 bases fitting TRBD1. The CDR3 is 16 amino acids. Germline V gene lookup returns CDR1 LGHNA and CDR2 YSLEER. V lost 0 bases to trimming and J lost 5 bases; unmatched junction nucleotides: 5. CDR3 nucleotide sequence: TGCGCCAGCAGCCAAGATCGGGGGACAGGCAATGAAAAACTGTTTTTT. Its translation is CASSQDRGTGNEKLFF.

This chain uses TRBV5-1 with TRBJ2-3, with TRBD1 matching 7 bases. Trimming at V came to 0 bases and at J to 5 bases, leaving 3 bases not matched to a gene. CDR1 is SGHRS and CDR2 is YFSETQ in the germline V gene. The CDR3 spans 14 residues. DNA of the CDR3: TGCGCCAGCAGCTTGGCAGGGGGTATAGATACGCAGTATTTT. Protein product: CASSLAGGIDTQYF. The variable domain in full, with the rest retrieved from reference TRBV5-1 and TRBJ2-3, is KAGVTQTPRYLIKTRGQQVTLSCSPISGHRSVSWYQQTPGQGLQFLFEYFSETQRNKGNFPGRFSGRQFSNSRSEMNVSTLELGDSALYLCASSLAGGIDTQYFGPGTRLTVL.

The CDR3 sequence is CASSEASGREKLFF. CDR3 nucleotides: TGTGCCAGCAGTGAAGCCTCGGGGAGGGAAAAACTGTTTTTT. This chain links TRBV2 with TRBJ1-4, with D hard to call. The V gene lost 0 bases and the J gene lost 8 bases, with 10 bases spanning the gap. The CDR3 runs 14 residues. Germline CDR1 reads SNHLY; CDR2 reads FYNNEI.

The chain has TRBV29-1 and TRBJ2-7, with 11 bases fitting TRBD2. V lost 7 bases and J lost 9; bases outside the gene matches: 11. The germline gives CDR1 SQVTM, CDR2 ANQGSEA. This CDR3 spans 13 amino acids. Here the CDR3 reads CSALTSGELGQYF. DNA of the CDR3: TGCAGCGCCCTGACTAGCGGGGAGCTTGGGCAGTACTTC.

The V and J genes are TRBV9 and TRBJ2-3; D unresolved. Germline V gene data show CDR1 as SGDLS and CDR2 as YYNGEE. CDR3 length: 15 amino acids. Trimming removed 0 bases at V and 1 base at J, with 9 bases between. The CDR3 loop reads CASSVGARGTDTQYF. In DNA form, the CDR3 reads TGTGCCAGCAGCGTAGGAGCAAGAGGCACAGATACGCAGTATTTT.

The rearrangement uses TRBV7-9 and TRBJ2-2; 9 nucleotides agree with TRBD1. Germline CDR1 reads SEHNR; CDR2 reads FQNEAQ (reference sequence). The CDR3 consists of 15 residues. V trimming: 3 bases; J trimming: 4 bases; junction bases outside the gene matches: 3. The DNA for the CDR3 is TGTGCCAGCAGCTTTACAGGGGGCGGCACCGGGGAGCTGTTTTTT. It is translated as CASSFTGGGTGELFF.

The gene calls are TRBV15 and TRBJ2-3, with D perhaps matching TRBD2 (6 bases). Trimming shortened V by 3 bases and J by 4 bases, and 17 bases separated the two germline ends. CDR3 length equals 16 residues. Germline V gives CDR1 LNHNV, CDR2 YYDKDF (reference sequence). The CDR3: CATSSSKGWGADTQYF. The DNA of the CDR3 is TGTGCCACCAGCAGCTCTAAGGGTTGGGGGGCAGATACGCAGTATTTT.

The gene calls are TRBV5-1 and TRBJ2-3; 11 nucleotides align to TRBD1. The CDR3 totals 18 residues. CDR1 is SGHRS and CDR2 is YFSETQ in the germline V gene. The ends lost 4 bases at V and 4 bases at J; junction bases unmatched: 14. The CDR3 bases are TGCGCCAGCAGCGCAATCCCCCGGGACAGGGGGAATGCAGATACGCAGTATTTT. Amino acids: CASSAIPRDRGNADTQYF.

This chain connects TRBV27 to TRBJ1-6; weak D call: TRBD1 (5 bases). The germline V gene has CDR1 MNHEY and CDR2 SMNVEV (reference sequence). Trimming cost V 0 bases and J 10 bases, with 13 bases left between them. The CDR3 has 15 residues. CDR3: CASSLSRGAVSPLHF. The CDR3 DNA follows: TGTGCCAGCAGTTTATCGCGCGGGGCGGTATCACCCCTCCACTTT.

V gene TRBV29-1 combines with J gene TRBJ1-2; no clear D gene. V was pared by 4 bases and J by 4 bases, with 13 bases between. Germline CDR1 and CDR2: SQVTM and ANQGSEA. The CDR3 contains 13 residues. The chain's CDR3 is CSVGALGVYGYTF. The CDR3 bases are TGCAGCGTTGGAGCTCTGGGCGTCTATGGCTACACCTTC.

This clone occurred a few times. The chain recombines TRBV30 with TRBJ1-1; the match to TRBD1 covers 7 bases. CDR3 size: 11 residues. Trimming removed 5 bases from V and 7 bases from J; junction bases left unmatched: 4. The germline gives CDR1 GTSNPN, CDR2 SVGIG (reference sequence). CDR3 sequence (DNA): TGTGCCTGGGGGACAGTTTATGAAGCTTTCTTT. Its protein is CAWGTVYEAFF.

The table lists this clone with a count of one. This chain links TRBV4-2 with TRBJ1-1; D gene ambiguous. The V gene lost 0 bases and the J gene lost 9 bases, with 14 bases spanning the gap. CDR1 is LGHNA and CDR2 is YNFKEQ in the germline V gene. CDR3 size: 14 residues. CDR3 amino acids: CASSQDLAGSKAFF. The CDR3, as DNA: TGTGCCAGCAGCCAAGATTTAGCCGGGTCGAAAGCTTTCTTT.

This chain uses TRBV6-5 with TRBJ1-1; weak D call: TRBD1 (6 bases). The ends were cut back, 0 bases at V and 11 bases at J, with 10 bases in the middle. CDR1 is MNHEY and CDR2 is SVGAGI in the germline V gene. The CDR3 loop spans 12 amino acids. In DNA, the CDR3 is TGTGCCAGCAGTTACTCAGGGGGGGATGCTTTCTTT. This encodes CASSYSGGDAFF.

The chain recombines TRBV4-1 with TRBJ2-3; the D gene is possibly TRBD2 (7 bases). The CDR3 loop spans 19 amino acids. Germline V lookup: CDR1 MGHRA, CDR2 YSYEKL. Trimming cost V 0 bases and J 4 bases, with 23 bases left between them. The CDR3 region has the DNA TGCGCCAGCAGCCAAGAGTTCCCTAGCGGAGGGGGGGGCCCAGATACGCAGTATTTT. This codes for CASSQEFPSGGGGPDTQYF.

The chain is built from TRBV9 and TRBJ2-7, with 8 bases identical to TRBD2. This CDR3 spans 15 amino acids. Unmatched junction bases numbered 12, after V lost 4 bases and J lost 6 bases. Germline V gene data show CDR1 as SGDLS and CDR2 as YYNGEE. CDR3 residues: CASSSGGGLGLEQYF. The CDR3 DNA reads TGTGCCAGCAGCTCGGGGGGGGGACTAGGACTCGAGCAGTACTTC.

The chain links TRBV10-3 to TRBJ2-7; 10 bases are a match to TRBD1. The CDR3 extends over 16 amino acids. The J segment lost 2 bases and the V segment lost 5 bases, leaving 9 bases of the junction unmatched. The germline V gene encodes CDR1 ENHRY and CDR2 SYGVKD. The DNA for the CDR3 is TGTGCCATCAGTAATCCCACCGGGACAGGGGCCTACGAGCAGTACTTC. This translates into CAISNPTGTGAYEQYF.

In its sample, this clone was seen a few times. The chain links TRBV7-9 to TRBJ1-2, with D possibly being TRBD1 (5 bases). The CDR3 has 11 amino acids. V was pared by 4 bases and J by 8 bases, with 8 bases between. The germline V gene encodes CDR1 SEHNR and CDR2 FQNEAQ (reference sequence). CDR3 in DNA: TGTGCCAGCAGCTCCCAGGGCGGCTACACCTTC. It codes for CASSSQGGYTF.

The chain joins TRBV6-1 to TRBJ1-2; D remains unclear. The CDR3 is 13 amino acids. From germline, CDR1 is MNHNS and CDR2 SASEGT. The V end was cut by 5 bases, the J end by 5 bases, with 12 bases between. The CDR3 is CASSLETHYGYTF. In DNA, the CDR3 is TGTGCCAGCAGTCTAGAGACCCATTATGGCTACACCTTC.

This chain joins TRBV29-1 and TRBJ2-1; TRBD1 aligns across 11 bases. The CDR3 runs 16 residues. From germline, CDR1 is SQVTM and CDR2 ANQGSEA. Trimming removed 4 bases from V and 6 bases from J; junction bases left unmatched: 11. CDR3 sequence (DNA): TGCAGCGTTGGGGACCACCGGGACAGGGGGGCCAATGAGCAGTTCTTC. Protein: CSVGDHRDRGANEQFF.

The V gene is TRBV5-6, the J gene TRBJ1-2; 9 nucleotides agree with TRBD1. The CDR3 is 14 amino acids. Per germline, CDR1 SGHDT and CDR2 YYEEEE. Trimming cost V 2 bases and J 4 bases; bases outside gene matches: 3. CDR3 bases: TGTGCCAGCAGCTTACAGGGGGCGGGCTATGGCTACACCTTC. This encodes CASSLQGAGYGYTF.

CDR3 sequence (DNA): TGTGCCTGGGGACAAGACAGCTACGAGCAGTACTTC. Its translation is CAWGQDSYEQYF. The rearrangement links TRBV30 to TRBJ2-7; the D gene is possibly TRBD1 (5 bases). The CDR3 is 12 amino acids. The germline V and J ends were trimmed by 5 bases and 3 bases, with 11 bases remaining between them. Germline V gene lookup returns CDR1 GTSNPN and CDR2 SVGIG (reference sequence).

Regarding this clone: At one end the junction does not follow the germline gene, possibly because of a read error. The V call is TRBV6-5, the J call TRBJ2-3; possibly TRBD2 for D (5 bases). The CDR3 runs 14 residues. Germline V gives CDR1 MNHEY, CDR2 SVGAGI. CDR3 sequence: CASTPEVGTDTQYF. The CDR3, as DNA: TGTGCCAGCACCCCGGAGGTGGGCACGGATACGCAGTATTTT.

The chain joins TRBV27 to TRBJ2-6; 11 bases agree with TRBD1. Trimming removed 6 bases from V and 2 bases from J; junction bases left unmatched: 3. The CDR3 length is 16 residues. CDR1 is MNHEY and CDR2 is SMNVEV in the germline V gene (reference sequence). The CDR3 here is CASRRTGGAGANVLTF. As DNA, the CDR3 is TGTGCCAGCAGGAGGACAGGGGGCGCTGGGGCCAACGTCCTGACTTTC.

This chain connects TRBV11-3 to TRBJ2-1, with TRBD2 identical over 10 bases. With V trimmed by 3 bases and J by 2 bases, 1 base remained unmatched. Germline V lookup: CDR1 SGHNT, CDR2 YENEEA. The CDR3 covers 15 residues. CDR3 sequence (DNA): TGTGCCAGCAGCTTGGGACTAGCGCCCTACAATGAGCAGTTCTTC. Translation gives CASSLGLAPYNEQFF.

This chain joins TRBV19 and TRBJ2-7; tentative D call: TRBD1 (6 bases). This CDR3 has 14 amino acids. In germline, CDR1 is LNHDA, CDR2 SQIVND (reference sequence). Trimming shortened V by 3 bases and J by 0 bases, and 9 bases separated the two germline ends. This CDR3 is CASSMDSYSYEQYF. CDR3 sequence (DNA): TGTGCCAGTAGTATGGACAGTTACTCCTACGAGCAGTACTTC.